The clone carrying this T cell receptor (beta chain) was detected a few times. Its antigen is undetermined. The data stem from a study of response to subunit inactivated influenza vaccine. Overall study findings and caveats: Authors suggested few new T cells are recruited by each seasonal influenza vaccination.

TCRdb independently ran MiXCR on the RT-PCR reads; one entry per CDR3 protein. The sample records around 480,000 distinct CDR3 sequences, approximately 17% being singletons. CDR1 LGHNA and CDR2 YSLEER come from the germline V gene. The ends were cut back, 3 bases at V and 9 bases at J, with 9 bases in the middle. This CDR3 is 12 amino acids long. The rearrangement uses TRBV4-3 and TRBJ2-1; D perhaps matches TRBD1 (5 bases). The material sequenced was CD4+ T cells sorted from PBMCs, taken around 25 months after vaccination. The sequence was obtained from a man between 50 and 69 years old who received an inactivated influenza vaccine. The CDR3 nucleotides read TGCGCCAGCAGCCACCAGGGTACTGAGCAGTTCTTC. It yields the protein CASSHQGTEQFF.